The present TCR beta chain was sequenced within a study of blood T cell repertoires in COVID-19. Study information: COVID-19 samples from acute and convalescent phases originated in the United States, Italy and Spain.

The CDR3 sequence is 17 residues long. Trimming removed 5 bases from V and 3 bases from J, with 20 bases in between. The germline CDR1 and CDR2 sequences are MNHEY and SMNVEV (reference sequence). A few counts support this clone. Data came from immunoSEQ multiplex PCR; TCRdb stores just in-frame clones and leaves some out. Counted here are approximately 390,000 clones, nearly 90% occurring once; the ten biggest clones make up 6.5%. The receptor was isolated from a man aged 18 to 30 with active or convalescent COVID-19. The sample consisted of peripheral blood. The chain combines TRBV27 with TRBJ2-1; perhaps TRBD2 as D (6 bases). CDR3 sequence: CASSTPRAVAVYNEQFF. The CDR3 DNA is TGTGCCAGCAGTACCCCACGTGCGGTAGCGGTCTACAATGAGCAGTTCTTC.